These 15 T cell receptor beta chains were sequenced from one sample in a study of regulatory T cells in long-lasting Graves disease. Libraries of TCR beta came from iRepertoire HTBI primers plus Arm-PCR of CDR3 regions. In TCRdb, the multiplex PCR reads were re-called with MiXCR into one record per CDR3 protein. The sample gives under 450,000 distinct CDR3 sequences, 12% of which show up once; under 20% is in the top ten. Indicated time point: newly diagnosed GD, antithyroid drugs for less than 3 months. PBMCs were the source of the RNA used for TCR sequencing. These data also formed part of another study, on T cells in Graves' hyperthyroidism and ophthalmopathy.

The sequencing used peripheral blood mononuclear cells (PBMCs), collected at new diagnosis, from a patient treated with antithyroid drugs. The origin of the receptors is a woman younger than 35 with Graves disease.

This clonotype was detected a few times. At one boundary the junction diverges from the germline segment, which might be a read error. The chain carries TRBV19 and TRBJ2-7, with 7 positions matching TRBD1. The CDR3 spans 15 residues. Germline V gene lookup returns CDR1 LNHDA and CDR2 SQIVND (reference sequence). CDR3 sequence (DNA): TGTGCCAGTAGTGTTCGGGACAGAACTTCCTACGAGCAGTGCTTC. Its translation is CASSVRDRTSYEQCF.

The sample holds a few counts of this clonotype. V gene TRBV4-1 combines with J gene TRBJ1-4; no definite D call. The germline CDR1 and CDR2 sequences are MGHRA and YSYEKL. V was clipped by 0 bases and J by 5 bases, with 10 bases between them. The CDR3 length is 15 residues. CDR3 in DNA: TGCGCCAGCAGCCAAGAGGGCAGACCAAATGAAAAACTGTTTTTT. It is translated as CASSQEGRPNEKLFF.

In this sample, this clonotype turned up a few times. This chain uses TRBV19 with TRBJ2-4; TRBD2 matches at 15 bases. V was clipped by 3 bases and J by 1 base; unmatched bases: 7. The germline gives CDR1 LNHDA, CDR2 SQIVND (reference sequence). The CDR3 extends over 19 amino acids. The CDR3 bases are TGTGCCAGTAGTATGCAAGGACTAGCGGGAGGGTGGGCCAAAAACATTCAGTACTTC. Protein: CASSMQGLAGGWAKNIQYF.

This clonotype was found many times. This chain joins TRBV20-1 and TRBJ1-6, with a weak D call TRBD1 (6 bases). This CDR3 is built from 15 residues. The ends were cut back, 3 bases at V and 7 bases at J, with 16 bases in the middle. Germline assignment: CDR1 DFQATT and CDR2 SNEGSKA (reference sequence). CDR3 sequence (DNA): TGCAGTGCTAGGGGGGCTGGGTTTTCGAATTCACCCCTCCACTTT. Translated: CSARGAGFSNSPLHF.

This clonotype was counted between two and nine times. This sequence joins TRBV9 and TRBJ2-1; TRBD1 matches 9 bases. J lost 7 bases, V lost 3 bases, and 11 bases had no gene match. Germline CDR1 and CDR2: SGDLS and YYNGEE. The CDR3 sequence is 16 residues long. In DNA form, the CDR3 reads TGTGCCAGCAGCGGTGGGACAGGGAAAGTTTTAAATGAGCAGTTCTTC. This encodes CASSGGTGKVLNEQFF.

This clonotype appeared a few times. The J gene is TRBJ2-5, the V gene TRBV6-1; no clear D gene. The CDR3 is 16 amino acids. V was shortened by 1 base and J by 1 base, with 13 bases between the two germline ends. Germline values: CDR1 MNHNS, CDR2 SASEGT. In nucleotides, the CDR3 is TGTGCCAGCAGTGAAGAGGCCTCGGCTAGCCAAGAGACCCAGTACTTC. Translation gives CASSEEASASQETQYF.

The rearrangement links TRBV15 to TRBJ2-1; TRBD2 is a possible D gene (6 bases). V lost 0 bases, J lost 5 bases, and 17 bases lay in between. The CDR3 length is 17 residues. CDR1 LNHNV and CDR2 YYDKDF come from the germline V gene (reference sequence). CDR3 DNA: TGTGCCACCAGCAGAGAATTACTAGCCACCACCGACAATGAGCAGTTCTTC. Amino acid sequence: CATSRELLATTDNEQFF.

The chain has TRBV6-2 or TRBV6-3 and TRBJ2-7; 12 bases agree with TRBD2. Germline V CDR1 and CDR2: MNHEY, SVGEGT. The CDR3 length is 17 residues. The J segment lost 1 base and the V segment lost 0 bases, leaving 4 bases of the junction unmatched. CDR3 sequence: CASSYSRLAGASYEQYF. Here the CDR3 DNA reads TGTGCCAGCAGTTACTCGAGACTAGCGGGAGCATCCTACGAGCAGTACTTC.

This clonotype has at least ten counts. The gene calls are TRBV6-1 and TRBJ2-1; 7 bases line up with TRBD1. Unmatched junction bases numbered 17, after V lost 7 bases and J lost 5 bases. The CDR3 totals 17 residues. Germline loops: CDR1 MNHNS, CDR2 SASEGT. CDR3 nucleotide sequence: TGTGCCAGCACCAGGACAGGTTCACCGGTAGGGAACAATGAGCAGTTCTTC. Encoded protein: CASTRTGSPVGNNEQFF.

J is TRBJ2-1 and V is TRBV28; 12 positions agree with TRBD2. V lost 7 bases and J lost 8; bases outside the gene matches: 18. The CDR3 extends over 18 amino acids. CDR1 and CDR2 from the germline V gene are MDHEN and SYDVKM. The CDR3 DNA reads TGTGCCAGCATCTCCCCTAGCGGGAGGGCCAGGACTGTCGATGAGCAGTTCTTC. Translation gives CASISPSGRARTVDEQFF.

This clonotype was seen many times. The chain uses TRBV6-1 and TRBJ2-1; no firm D call. V was trimmed by 7 bases and J by 1 base, leaving 14 bases between them. This CDR3 has 15 amino acids. Germline CDR1 is MNHNS and CDR2 is SASEGT. CDR3 DNA sequence: TGTGCCAGCACATTGCGTGTTGCTTCCTACAATGAGCAGTTCTTC. Protein sequence: CASTLRVASYNEQFF.

The chain joins TRBV5-1 to TRBJ2-7, with 7 bases identical to TRBD1. This CDR3 is 15 amino acids long. V lost 1 base and J lost 0; bases outside the gene matches: 4. Germline values: CDR1 SGHRS, CDR2 YFSETQ. CDR3 sequence reads: CASSLRDSRSYEQYF. The CDR3 coding sequence is TGCGCCAGCAGCTTGAGGGACAGCCGCTCCTACGAGCAGTACTTC.

This chain links TRBV6-2 or TRBV6-3 with TRBJ2-1; D gene uncertain. The germline V and J ends were trimmed by 2 bases and 10 bases, with 12 bases remaining between them. The CDR3 has 13 amino acids. Germline V gene sequence: CDR1 MNHEY, CDR2 SVGEGT. The CDR3 protein is CASSYSGVWEQFF. CDR3 nucleotides: TGTGCCAGCAGTTACAGTGGGGTCTGGGAGCAGTTCTTC.

The table lists this clonotype with many counts. CDR3 nucleotide sequence: TGTGCCAGTAGTACCGTGAGGGCCCCCAGGGACTCGAACACTGAAGCTTTCTTT. It specifies CASSTVRAPRDSNTEAFF. The chain carries TRBV19 and TRBJ1-1, with a possible D match to TRBD1 (5 bases). The CDR3 consists of 18 residues. V gave up 4 bases and J gave up 1 base, with 22 bases separating them. Germline CDR1 LNHDA, CDR2 SQIVND (reference sequence).

The V call is TRBV7-9, the J call TRBJ1-4; possibly TRBD1 for D (5 bases). Germline CDR1 is SEHNR and CDR2 is FQNEAQ (reference sequence). This CDR3 has 15 amino acids. Between the trimmed V and J ends, which lost 2 bases and 8 bases, there was a span of 15 bases. The CDR3 region is CASSLRTRGGEKLFF. DNA of the CDR3: TGTGCCAGCAGCTTACGGACAAGGGGTGGCGAAAAACTGTTTTTT.